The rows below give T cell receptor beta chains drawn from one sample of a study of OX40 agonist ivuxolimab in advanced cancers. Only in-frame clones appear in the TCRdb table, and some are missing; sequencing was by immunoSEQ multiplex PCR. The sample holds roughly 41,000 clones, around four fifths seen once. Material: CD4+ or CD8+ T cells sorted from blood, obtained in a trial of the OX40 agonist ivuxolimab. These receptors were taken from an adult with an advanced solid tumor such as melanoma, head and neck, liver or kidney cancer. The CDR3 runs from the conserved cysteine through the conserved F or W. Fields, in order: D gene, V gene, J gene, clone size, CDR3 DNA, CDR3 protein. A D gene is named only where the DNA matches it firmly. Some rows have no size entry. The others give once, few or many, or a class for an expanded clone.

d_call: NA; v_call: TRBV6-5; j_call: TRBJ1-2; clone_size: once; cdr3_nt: TGTGCCAGCAGTTACCGGGATGGAAGGGTTTATGGCTACACCTTC; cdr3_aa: CASSYRDGRVYGYTF
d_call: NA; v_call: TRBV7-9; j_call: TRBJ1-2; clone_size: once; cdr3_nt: TGTGCCAGCGGAATTTACCCCGACGGAGGCTACACCTTC; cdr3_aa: CASGIYPDGGYTF
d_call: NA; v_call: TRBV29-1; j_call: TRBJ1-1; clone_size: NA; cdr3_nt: TGCAGCGCCAGGGAGGGGAACACTGAAGCTTTCTTT; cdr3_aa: CSAREGNTEAFF
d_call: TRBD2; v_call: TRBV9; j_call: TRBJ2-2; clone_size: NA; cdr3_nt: TGTGCCAGCAGCGTATTAGCGGGAGGTTACGGGGAGCTGTTTTTT; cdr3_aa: CASSVLAGGYGELFF
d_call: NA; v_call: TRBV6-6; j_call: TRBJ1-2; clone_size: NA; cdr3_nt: TGTGCCAGCAGTTACGCCACCGCTAACTATGGCTACACCTTC; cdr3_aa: CASSYATANYGYTF
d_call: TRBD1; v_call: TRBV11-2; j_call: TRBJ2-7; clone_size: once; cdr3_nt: TGTGCCAGCAGCTTGGTACAGGGGGCCTCCTACGAGCAGTACTTC; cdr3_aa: CASSLVQGASYEQYF
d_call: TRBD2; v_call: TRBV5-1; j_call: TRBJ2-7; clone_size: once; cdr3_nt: TGCGCCAGCAGCCTGGGGACTAGCGGGGGGACCCCACTCTACGAGCAGTACTTC; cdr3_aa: CASSLGTSGGTPLYEQYF
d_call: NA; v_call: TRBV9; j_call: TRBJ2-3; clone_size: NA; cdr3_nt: TGTGCCAGCAGCGGGAGGGTAGGGCGGGGTGTCACAGATACGCAGTATTTT; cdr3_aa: CASSGRVGRGVTDTQYF
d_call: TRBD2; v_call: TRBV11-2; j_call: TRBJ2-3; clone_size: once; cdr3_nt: TGTGCCAGCAGCCTGCGGGGGGCCGCGGATACGCAGTATTTT; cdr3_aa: CASSLRGAADTQYF
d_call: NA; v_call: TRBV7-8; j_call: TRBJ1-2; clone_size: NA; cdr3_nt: TGTGCCAGCAGCCCCCGCAGACAGCCTAACTATGGCTACACCTTC; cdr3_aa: CASSPRRQPNYGYTF
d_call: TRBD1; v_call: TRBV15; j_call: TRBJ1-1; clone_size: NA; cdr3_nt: TGTGCCACCAGCTTATGGACAGGGTTAGACACTGAAGCTTTCTTT; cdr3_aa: CATSLWTGLDTEAFF
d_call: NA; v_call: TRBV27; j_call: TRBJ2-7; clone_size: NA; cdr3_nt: TGTGCCAGCAGTTTTAGGCAGGACCTCGAGCAGTACTTC; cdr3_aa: CASSFRQDLEQYF
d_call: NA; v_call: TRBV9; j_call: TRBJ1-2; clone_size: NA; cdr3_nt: TGTGCCAGCAGCATGGAGGGCGTCTATGGCTACACCTTC; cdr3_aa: CASSMEGVYGYTF
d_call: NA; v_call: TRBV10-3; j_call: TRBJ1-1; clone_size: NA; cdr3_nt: TGTGCCATCAGCCCCAGATTCATGAACACTGAAGCTTTCTTT; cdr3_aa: CAISPRFMNTEAFF
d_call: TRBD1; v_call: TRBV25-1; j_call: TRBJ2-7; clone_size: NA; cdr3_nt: TGTGCCAGCAGCGACGGGACAGGGCACTACGAGCAGTACTTC; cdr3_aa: CASSDGTGHYEQYF
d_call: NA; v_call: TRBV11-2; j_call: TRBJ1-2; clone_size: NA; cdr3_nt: TGTGCCAGCAGCTTAGCGGGAGGAGACAGATCCTTC; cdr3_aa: CASSLAGGDRSF
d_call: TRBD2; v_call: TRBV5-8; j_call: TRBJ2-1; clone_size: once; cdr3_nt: TGTGCCAGCAGCTTCCACGGACTAGCAGCTGAGCAGTTCTTC; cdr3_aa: CASSFHGLAAEQFF
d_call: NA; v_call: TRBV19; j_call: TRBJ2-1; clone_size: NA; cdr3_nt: TGTGCCAGTAGTATGAGGGCAGGGGGGAGCGAGGGACGACAACGTGAGCAGTTCTTC; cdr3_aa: CASSMRAGGSEGRQREQFF
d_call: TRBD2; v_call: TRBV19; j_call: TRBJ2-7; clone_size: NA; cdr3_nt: TGTGCCAGCACCCGGGCTAGCGGGGCCTACGAGCAGTACTTC; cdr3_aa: CASTRASGAYEQYF
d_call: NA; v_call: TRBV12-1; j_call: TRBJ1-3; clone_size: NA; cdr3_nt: TGTGCCAGCAGCCCTAAGGGGATGGGAGGGGATGGTGGAAACACCATATATTTT; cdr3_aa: CASSPKGMGGDGGNTIYF
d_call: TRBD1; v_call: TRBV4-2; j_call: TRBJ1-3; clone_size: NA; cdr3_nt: TGTGCCAGCAGCCGCCGGGACAGCAACCTTCCTGGAAACACCATATATTTT; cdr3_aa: CASSRRDSNLPGNTIYF
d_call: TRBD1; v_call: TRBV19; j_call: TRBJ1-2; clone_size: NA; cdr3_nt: TGTGCCAGTATACTGACAGGGTCCTATGGCTACACCTTC; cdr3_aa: CASILTGSYGYTF
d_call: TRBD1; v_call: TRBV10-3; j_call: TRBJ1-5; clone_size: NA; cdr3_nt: TGTGCCATCAGGGGGACAGATTATAGCAATCAGCCCCAGCATTTT; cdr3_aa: CAIRGTDYSNQPQHF
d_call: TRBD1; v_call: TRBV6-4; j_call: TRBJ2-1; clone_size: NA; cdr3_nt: TGTGCCAGCAGCCAAGAAAGACAGGGGGCCTACAATGAGCAGTTCTTC; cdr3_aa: CASSQERQGAYNEQFF
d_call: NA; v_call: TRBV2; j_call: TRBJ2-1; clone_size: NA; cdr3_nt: TGTGCCAGTAAAGGGGGTGACAATGAGCAGTTCTTC; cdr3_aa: CASKGGDNEQFF
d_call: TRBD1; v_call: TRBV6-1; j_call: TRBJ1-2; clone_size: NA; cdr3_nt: TGTGCCAGCAGTCGGGACAGCCGCTATGGCTACACCTTC; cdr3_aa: CASSRDSRYGYTF
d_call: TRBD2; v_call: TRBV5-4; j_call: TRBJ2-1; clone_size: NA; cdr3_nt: TGTGCCAGCAGCTTGCGCCTCGAGACTAGCGAACAGTTCTTC; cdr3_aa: CASSLRLETSEQFF
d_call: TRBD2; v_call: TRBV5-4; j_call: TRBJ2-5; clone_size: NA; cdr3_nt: TGTGCCAGCAGCTGGGGACTAGCGGGAGGGTACCAAGAGACCCAGTACTTC; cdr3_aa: CASSWGLAGGYQETQYF
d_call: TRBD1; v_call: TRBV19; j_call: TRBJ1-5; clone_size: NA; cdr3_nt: TGTGCCAGTAGTACGACAGGGGGACCGAATCAGCCCCAGCATTTT; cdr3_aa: CASSTTGGPNQPQHF
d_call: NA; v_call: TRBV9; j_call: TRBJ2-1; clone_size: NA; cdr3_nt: TGTGCCAGCAGCGTAGCTTTGTACAATGAGCAGTTCTTC; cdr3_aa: CASSVALYNEQFF
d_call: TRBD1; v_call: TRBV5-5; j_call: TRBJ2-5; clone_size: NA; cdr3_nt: TGTGCCAGCAGCGATTGGACAGGCTACCTCCAAGAGACCCAGTACTTC; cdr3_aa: CASSDWTGYLQETQYF
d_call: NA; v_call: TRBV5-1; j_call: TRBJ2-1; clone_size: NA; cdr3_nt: TGCGCCAGCAGCTTGGGGGGTGTCTTGGCGGGCGAGCAGTTCTTC; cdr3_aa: CASSLGGVLAGEQFF
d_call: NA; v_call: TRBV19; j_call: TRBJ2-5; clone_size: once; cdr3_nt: TGTGCCAGTAGTATAGAGGGGGGAGAGACCCAGTACTTC; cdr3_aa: CASSIEGGETQYF
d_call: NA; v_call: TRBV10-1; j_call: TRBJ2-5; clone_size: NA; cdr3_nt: TGCGCCAGCAGTGCTTGGACGGAGGGGGTAGAGACCCAGTACTTC; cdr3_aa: CASSAWTEGVETQYF
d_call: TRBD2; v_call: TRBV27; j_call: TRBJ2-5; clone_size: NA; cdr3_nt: TGTGCCAGCAGCCGGATAGCGGGAGGGCGAGAGCAGTACTTC; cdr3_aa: CASSRIAGGREQYF
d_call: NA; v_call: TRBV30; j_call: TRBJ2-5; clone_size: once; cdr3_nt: TGTGCCTGGATAGGCAGCCAAGAGACCCAGTACTTC; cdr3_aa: CAWIGSQETQYF
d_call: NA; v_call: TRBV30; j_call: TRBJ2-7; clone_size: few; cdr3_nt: TGTGCCTGGAGTCCGGGGTCCTACGAGCAGTACTTC; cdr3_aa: CAWSPGSYEQYF
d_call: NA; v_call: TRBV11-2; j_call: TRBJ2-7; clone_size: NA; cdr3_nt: TGTGCCAGCAGCTTAACCGGGGTAGGAGACGAGCAGTACTTC; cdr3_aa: CASSLTGVGDEQYF
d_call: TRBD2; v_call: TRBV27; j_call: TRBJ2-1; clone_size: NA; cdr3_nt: TGTGCCAGCAGAAAACTAGCGTTACAATACAATGAGCAGTTCTTC; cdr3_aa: CASRKLALQYNEQFF
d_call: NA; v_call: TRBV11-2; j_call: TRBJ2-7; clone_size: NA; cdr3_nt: TGTGCCAGCAGCTTAGCGGGCGCAACCTACGAGCAGTACTTC; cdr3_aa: CASSLAGATYEQYF
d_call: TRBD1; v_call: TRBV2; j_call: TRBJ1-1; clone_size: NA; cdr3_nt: TGTGCCAGCACCCCCTTGACAGGGACTGACACTGAAGCTTTCTTT; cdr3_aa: CASTPLTGTDTEAFF
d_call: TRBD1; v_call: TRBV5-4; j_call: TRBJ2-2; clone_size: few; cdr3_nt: TGTGCCAGCAGCTTTAGGACAGGGCGGAAGAACACCGGGGAGCTGTTTTTT; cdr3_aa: CASSFRTGRKNTGELFF
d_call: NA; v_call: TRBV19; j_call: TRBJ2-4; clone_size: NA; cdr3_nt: TGTGCCAGTAGTCGCAGGGTAGCCAAAAACATTCAGTACTTC; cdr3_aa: CASSRRVAKNIQYF
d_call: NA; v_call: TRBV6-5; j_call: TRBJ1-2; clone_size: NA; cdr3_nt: TGTGCCAGCAGAGATGGGACCGCCCAGTATGGCTACACCTTC; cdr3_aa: CASRDGTAQYGYTF
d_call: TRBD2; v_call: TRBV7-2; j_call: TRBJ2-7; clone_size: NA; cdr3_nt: TGTGCCAGCAGGGGGAGGGGTGAGCAGTACTTC; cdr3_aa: CASRGRGEQYF
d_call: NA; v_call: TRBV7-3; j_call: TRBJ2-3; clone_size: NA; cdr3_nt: TGTGCCAGCAGCGTAGACAGGAGCCGCACAGATACGCAGTATTTT; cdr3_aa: CASSVDRSRTDTQYF
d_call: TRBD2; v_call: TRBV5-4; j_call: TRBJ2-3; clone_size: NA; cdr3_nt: TGTGCCAGCAGGAACCGCGGGAGGGCCACGCCAGATACGCAGTATTTT; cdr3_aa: CASRNRGRATPDTQYF